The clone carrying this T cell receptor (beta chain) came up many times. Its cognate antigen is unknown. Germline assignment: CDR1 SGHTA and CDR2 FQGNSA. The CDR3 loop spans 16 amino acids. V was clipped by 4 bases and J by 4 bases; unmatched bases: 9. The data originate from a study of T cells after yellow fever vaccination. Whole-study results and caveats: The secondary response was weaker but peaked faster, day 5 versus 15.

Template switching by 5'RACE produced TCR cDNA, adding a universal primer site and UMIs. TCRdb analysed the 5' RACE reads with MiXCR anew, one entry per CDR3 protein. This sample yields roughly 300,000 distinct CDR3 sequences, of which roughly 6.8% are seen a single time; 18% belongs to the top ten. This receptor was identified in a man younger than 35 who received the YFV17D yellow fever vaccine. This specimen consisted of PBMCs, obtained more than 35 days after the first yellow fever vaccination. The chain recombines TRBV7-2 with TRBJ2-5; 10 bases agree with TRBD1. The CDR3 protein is CASSSLWTGGPETQYF. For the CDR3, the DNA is TGTGCCAGCAGCTCATTATGGACAGGGGGGCCAGAGACCCAGTACTTC.